One sample yielded the 17 T cell receptor beta chains listed below, sequenced in a study of blood T cell repertoires in COVID-19. TCRdb's copy holds only in-frame clones and misses some; the assay was immunoSEQ multiplex PCR. The data hold roughly 300,000 clones, with about nine tenths observed a single time. Material: PBMCs or T cells enriched from blood (not recorded which). Receptors originate from a woman in her late teens or twenties who had recovered from COVID-19.

The chain carries TRBV29-1 and TRBJ2-2; 7 nucleotides agree with TRBD1. Germline loops: CDR1 SQVTM, CDR2 ANQGSEA. The CDR3 has 16 amino acids. Trimming removed 3 bases from V and 0 bases from J; junction bases left unmatched: 7. CDR3 DNA sequence: TGCAGCGTTGACGGTACCGGGACAGCGAACACCGGGGAGCTGTTTTTT. Translated: CSVDGTGTANTGELFF.

This clone was observed a single time. Here the CDR3 DNA reads TGTGCCAGCAGCTTGGTCGGCAGGGGTCACACTGAAGCTTTCTTT. Translating gives CASSLVGRGHTEAFF. The chain carries TRBV5-4 and TRBJ1-1; possible D gene TRBD1, 6 bases. The CDR3 totals 15 residues. Germline V CDR1 and CDR2: SGHNT, YYREEE (reference sequence). The V gene lost 0 bases and the J gene lost 3 bases, with 12 bases spanning the gap.

The J gene is TRBJ2-3, the V gene TRBV4-2; D not certain. There are 18 residues in the CDR3. Germline CDR1 and CDR2: LGHNA and YNFKEQ. The V end was cut by 1 base, the J end by 0 bases, with 17 bases between. The CDR3 loop reads CASSQAPNTETSTDTQYF. The CDR3 nucleotides are TGTGCCAGCAGCCAAGCTCCCAACACGGAGACTAGCACAGATACGCAGTATTTT.

The chain employs TRBV5-6 and TRBJ2-7; D is perhaps TRBD2 (5 bases). With 3 bases removed from V and 6 bases from J, the gap between germline ends came to 13 bases. The CDR3 covers 13 residues. CDR1 SGHDT and CDR2 YYEEEE come from the germline V gene. The CDR3 DNA follows: TGTGCCAGCAGCTCCCCGGGGTTGAGCGAGCAGTACTTC. Amino acid sequence: CASSSPGLSEQYF. Drawing the rest from reference TRBV5-6 and TRBJ2-7, the complete variable domain is DAGVTQSPTHLIKTRGQQVTLRCSPKSGHDTVSWYQQALGQGPQFIFQYYEEEERQRGNFPDRFSGHQFPNYSSELNVNALLLGDSALYLCASSSPGLSEQYFGPGTRLTVT.

This rearrangement joins TRBV30 to TRBJ1-2; D is unclear. The germline V gene encodes CDR1 GTSNPN and CDR2 SVGIG (reference sequence). This CDR3 is 16 amino acids long. The V gene lost 0 bases and the J gene lost 4 bases, with 18 bases spanning the gap. The CDR3 DNA reads as TGTGCCTGGAGTGTACCTACGAGGCGACCCTTCTATGGCTACACCTTC. It encodes CAWSVPTRRPFYGYTF.

The V call is TRBV5-6, the J call TRBJ1-2; TRBD1 aligns across 8 bases. CDR1 and CDR2 from the germline V gene are SGHDT and YYEEEE. This CDR3 spans 14 amino acids. Trimming cost V 4 bases and J 3 bases; bases outside gene matches: 5. Written as DNA, the CDR3 is TGTGCCAGCAGCGGACAGGGCGGGGACTATGGCTACACCTTC. This gives the protein CASSGQGGDYGYTF.

This rearrangement joins TRBV30 to TRBJ1-6, with D perhaps TRBD1 (6 bases). This CDR3 spans 13 amino acids. Germline assignment: CDR1 GTSNPN and CDR2 SVGIG (reference sequence). V shed 4 bases and J shed 9 bases, with 13 bases lying between them. CDR3 in DNA: TGTGCCTGGACACAGGGCGAGTTTTCACCCCTCCACTTT. It is translated as CAWTQGEFSPLHF.

J is TRBJ1-4 and V is TRBV6-5, with TRBD1 identical over 7 bases. The length of the CDR3 is 16 residues. Trimming at V came to 4 bases and at J to 8 bases, leaving 13 bases not matched to a gene. CDR1 and CDR2 from the germline V gene are MNHEY and SVGAGI. CDR3 loop: CASSSHTGAHIEKLFF. The CDR3 nucleotides read TGTGCCAGCAGTTCCCATACAGGGGCACATATAGAAAAACTGTTTTTT.

V usage is TRBV27 and J usage is TRBJ2-2, with TRBD1 as a possible D gene (6 bases). V gave up 5 bases and J gave up 6 bases, with 13 bases separating them. Germline CDR1 reads MNHEY; CDR2 reads SMNVEV (reference sequence). The CDR3 spans 14 residues. As DNA, the CDR3 is TGTGCCAGCAGTGCATCACAGGGATCCGGGGAGCTGTTTTTT. Protein: CASSASQGSGELFF.

The chain links TRBV7-3 to TRBJ2-3; TRBD2 matches at 7 bases. Germline V gives CDR1 SGHTA, CDR2 FQGTGA. There are 16 residues in the CDR3. J gave up 1 base and V 5 bases, and 9 bases lay outside the gene matches. The CDR3 DNA sequence: TGTGCCAGCAGCCCTGAAGCGGGAAGGGGCACAGATACGCAGTATTTT. It is translated as CASSPEAGRGTDTQYF.

The J gene is TRBJ1-3, the V gene TRBV5-1; D not resolved. CDR3 size: 13 residues. Per the germline V gene, CDR1 is SGHRS and CDR2 is YFSETQ. V was clipped by 0 bases and J by 4 bases, with 5 bases between them. CDR3 bases: TGCGCCAGCAGCTTGGATGCGGGAAACACCATATATTTT. Its protein is CASSLDAGNTIYF.

The chain joins TRBV7-2 to TRBJ2-5; D possibly corresponds to TRBD2 (5 bases). The CDR3 is 16 residues long. CDR1 and CDR2 from the germline V gene are SGHTA and FQGNSA. Trimming shortened V by 0 bases and J by 1 base, and 12 bases separated the two germline ends. The chain's CDR3 is CASSLAQRRVQETQYF. Written as DNA, the CDR3 is TGTGCCAGCAGCTTAGCCCAGCGGAGAGTCCAAGAGACCCAGTACTTC.

This chain joins TRBV7-9 and TRBJ2-7, with 7 bases identical to TRBD1. Trimming at V came to 3 bases and at J to 0 bases, leaving 11 bases not matched to a gene. Germline V gene sequence: CDR1 SEHNR, CDR2 FQNEAQ (reference sequence). The length of the CDR3 is 17 residues. The CDR3 DNA reads as TGTGCCAGCAGCTTTCAGAGGGGAGACAGGGCCTCCTACGAGCAGTACTTC. Translating gives CASSFQRGDRASYEQYF.

The rearrangement joins TRBV4-1 to TRBJ1-4, with D hard to call. The germline CDR1 and CDR2 sequences are MGHRA and YSYEKL. The CDR3 sequence is 16 residues long. V dropped 2 bases and J dropped 6 bases, with 16 bases sitting between them. The DNA for the CDR3 is TGCGCCAGCAGCCAAAGGGCAATACCCGGGGATGAAAAACTGTTTTTT. Amino acids: CASSQRAIPGDEKLFF.

The chain carries TRBV28 and TRBJ1-3, with TRBD1 matching 10 bases. The CDR3 is 14 amino acids. The germline gives CDR1 MDHEN, CDR2 SYDVKM. Unmatched junction bases numbered 4, after V lost 7 bases and J lost 4 bases. CDR3 bases: TGTGCCAGCATTGGGACAGGGGTCGGAAACACCATATATTTT. Its translation is CASIGTGVGNTIYF.

The CDR3 sequence is CASRVDRLNTEAFF. CDR3 bases: TGTGCCAGCAGAGTAGACAGATTGAACACTGAAGCTTTCTTT. The chain is built from TRBV6-5 and TRBJ1-1; D perhaps matches TRBD1 (5 bases). The CDR3 has 14 residues. Trimming took off 6 bases at V and 0 bases at J, with 11 bases between the two ends. CDR1 is MNHEY, CDR2 SVGAGI, per germline.

This clone was observed a single time. The chain carries TRBV10-3 and TRBJ1-5, with 8 bases fitting TRBD1. The CDR3 runs 15 residues. Germline V lookup: CDR1 ENHRY, CDR2 SYGVKD. After removal of 6 bases from V and 4 bases from J, the junction contained 8 bases not matched to a gene. CDR3 coding DNA: TGTGCCATCAGCCTGACAGGGGACAGGAATCAGCCCCAGCATTTT. Amino acid sequence: CAISLTGDRNQPQHF.